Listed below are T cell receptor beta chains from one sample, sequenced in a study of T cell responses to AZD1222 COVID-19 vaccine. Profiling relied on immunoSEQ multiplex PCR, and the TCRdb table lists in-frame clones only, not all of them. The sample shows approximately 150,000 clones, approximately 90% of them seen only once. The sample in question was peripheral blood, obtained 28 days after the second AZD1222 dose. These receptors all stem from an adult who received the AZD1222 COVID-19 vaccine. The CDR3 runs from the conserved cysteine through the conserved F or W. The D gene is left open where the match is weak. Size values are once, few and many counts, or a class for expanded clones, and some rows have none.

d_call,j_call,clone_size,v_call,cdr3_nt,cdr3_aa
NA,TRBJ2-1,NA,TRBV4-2,TGTGCCAGCAGCCGCAGAGGCATCGACAATGAGCAGTTCTTC,CASSRRGIDNEQFF
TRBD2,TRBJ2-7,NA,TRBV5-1,TGCGCCAGCAGCCTACTAGCGGGGTCCACCTACGAGCAGTACTTC,CASSLLAGSTYEQYF
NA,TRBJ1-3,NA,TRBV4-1,TGCGCCAGCAGCCAAGAGAAGGGAATCTCTGGAAACACCATATATTTT,CASSQEKGISGNTIYF
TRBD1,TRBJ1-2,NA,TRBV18,TGTGCCAGCTCACCCGGGGCAGGGGGCTATGGCTACACCTTC,CASSPGAGGYGYTF
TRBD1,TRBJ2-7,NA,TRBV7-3,TGTGCCAGCAGCTTGGACAGGGGGTACGAGCAGTACTTC,CASSLDRGYEQYF
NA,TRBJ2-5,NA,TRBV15,TGTGCCACCAGCAGAGATCTGGGAACCCAAGAGACCCAGTACTTC,CATSRDLGTQETQYF
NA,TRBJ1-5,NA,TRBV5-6,TGTGCCAGCAGCTTGACAGGGCCTGGATATCAGCCCCAGCATTTT,CASSLTGPGYQPQHF
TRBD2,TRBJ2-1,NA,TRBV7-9,TGTGCCAGCAGCCCAGGACTAGCGGGGACTTCCTACAATGAGCAGTTCTTC,CASSPGLAGTSYNEQFF
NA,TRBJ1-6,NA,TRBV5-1,TGCGCCAGCAGCCTCTCCGGGACGAATAATTCACCCCTCCACTTT,CASSLSGTNNSPLHF
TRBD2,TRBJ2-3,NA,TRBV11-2,TGTGCCAGCAAATGGACTAGCGGGAGGGACCTCACAGATACGCAGTATTTT,CASKWTSGRDLTDTQYF
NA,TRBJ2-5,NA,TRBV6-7,TGTGCCAGCAGTTACTTAGTTGCGTTTTGTCAGAGGGTGGGGGAGACCCAGTACTTC,CASSYLVAFCQRVGETQYF
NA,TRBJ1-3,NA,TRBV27,TGTGCCAGCAGGTCCGGGGCCAGTGGAAACACCATATATTTT,CASRSGASGNTIYF
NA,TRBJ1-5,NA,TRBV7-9,TGTGCCAGCAGCTCCGTTGGTCAGCCCCAGCATTTT,CASSSVGQPQHF
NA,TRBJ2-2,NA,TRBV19,TGTGCCAGTAGTATGGGGATACAAATAACCGGGGAGCTGTTTTTT,CASSMGIQITGELFF
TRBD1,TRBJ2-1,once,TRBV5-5,TGTGCCAGCAGCATAGACAGGGGGACGGGGAATGAGCAGTTCTTC,CASSIDRGTGNEQFF
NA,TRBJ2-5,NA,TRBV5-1,TGCGCCAGCAGCTTGTGGGACCAAACGGAAGAGACCCAGTACTTC,CASSLWDQTEETQYF
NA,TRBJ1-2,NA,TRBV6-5,TGTGCCAGCAGCTTCCTGGGACGAATGGGAGGCTACACCTTC,CASSFLGRMGGYTF
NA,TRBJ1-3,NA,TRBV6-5,TGTGCCAGCAGTTTTGCCGCGGGCTCTGGAAACACCATATATTTT,CASSFAAGSGNTIYF
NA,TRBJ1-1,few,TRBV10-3,TGTGCCATCAGTGAGTCGGGTGTAGGAGCTGAAGCTTTCTTT,CAISESGVGAEAFF
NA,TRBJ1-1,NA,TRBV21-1,TGTGCCAGCAGCACCTTGACAGGGCCGAACACTGAAGCTTTCTTT,CASSTLTGPNTEAFF
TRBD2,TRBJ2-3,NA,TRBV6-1,TGTGCCAGCAGTGTGACTAGCGGGGGGTGGACAGATACGCAGTATTTT,CASSVTSGGWTDTQYF
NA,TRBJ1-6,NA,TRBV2,TGTGCCAGCAGTGTTCTCTTGGTCCTCCACTTT,CASSVLLVLHF
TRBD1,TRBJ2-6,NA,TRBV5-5,TGTGCCAGCAGCTTGGCTGGACAGGGTTCGAGTGGGGCCAACGTCCTGACTTTC,CASSLAGQGSSGANVLTF
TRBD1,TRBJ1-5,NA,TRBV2,TGTGCCAGCTGTCCGGGACAGGGGGATCAGCCCCAGCATTTT,CASCPGQGDQPQHF
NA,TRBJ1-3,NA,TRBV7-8,TGTGCCAGCAGCTCGCCGGGTACTGGAAACACCATATATTTT,CASSSPGTGNTIYF
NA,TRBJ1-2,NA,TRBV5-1,TGCGCCAGCAGTTACGGACCGCGGCAAGGCTACACCTTC,CASSYGPRQGYTF
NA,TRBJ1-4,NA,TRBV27,TGTGCCAGCAGTCCTGACCCGGGGGTGGGACGGGAAAAACTGTTTTTT,CASSPDPGVGREKLFF
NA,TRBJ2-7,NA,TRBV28,TGTGCCAGCAGTTTATTAGTGGGAGAAGGTTCCGAGCAGTACTTC,CASSLLVGEGSEQYF
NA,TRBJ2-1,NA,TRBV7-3,TGTGCCAGCAGCTTAGGGGGTAGCTTCGGTGAGCAGTTCTTC,CASSLGGSFGEQFF
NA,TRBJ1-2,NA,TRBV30,TGTGCCTGGAGTGTGGGTCAGATCTATGGCTACACCTTC,CAWSVGQIYGYTF
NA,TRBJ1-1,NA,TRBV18,TGTGCCAGCTCACCGGGGGTGAACACTGAAGCTTTCTTT,CASSPGVNTEAFF
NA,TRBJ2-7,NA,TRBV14,TGTGCCAGCAGCCAATTGAACGAGCAGTACTTC,CASSQLNEQYF
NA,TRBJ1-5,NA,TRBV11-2,TGTGCCAGCAGCTCAGGGGACACACATAGCAATCAGCCCCAGCATTTT,CASSSGDTHSNQPQHF
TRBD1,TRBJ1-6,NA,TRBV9,TGTGCCAGCAGCGAAACAGAGACAGGGACCAGTAATTCACCCCTCCACTTT,CASSETETGTSNSPLHF
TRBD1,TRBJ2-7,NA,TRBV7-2,TGTGCCAGCAGCCCGGGGACAGGGCTTCCCTACGAGCAGTACTTC,CASSPGTGLPYEQYF
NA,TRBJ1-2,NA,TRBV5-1,TGCGCCAGCAGCTTGGGACAGGAGTATGGCTACACCTTC,CASSLGQEYGYTF
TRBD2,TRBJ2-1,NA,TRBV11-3,TGTGCCAGCAGCTTTGCGCCGGGACTAGCGAGCCTCTCCTACAATGAGCAGTTCTTC,CASSFAPGLASLSYNEQFF
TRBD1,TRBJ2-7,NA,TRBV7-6,TGTGCCAGCAGCTTAGCGGAGACAGGGGTCAGGTACGAGCAGTACTTC,CASSLAETGVRYEQYF
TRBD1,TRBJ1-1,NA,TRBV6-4,TGTGCCAGCAGTGACTCTACAGGGGGCAAAGCTGAAGCTTTCTTT,CASSDSTGGKAEAFF
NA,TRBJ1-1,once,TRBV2,TGTGCCAGCATAGGGAACACTGAAGCTTTCTTT,CASIGNTEAFF
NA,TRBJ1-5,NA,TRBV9,TGTGCCAGCAGCCAGACTGACAGCTGGCCCCAGCATTTT,CASSQTDSWPQHF
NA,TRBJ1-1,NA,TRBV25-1,TGTGCCAGCAGTGAATATGTAGGGGGTGACTCTGAAGCTTTCTTT,CASSEYVGGDSEAFF
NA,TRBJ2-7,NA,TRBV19,TGTGCCAGTAGCCCCGACCGGGGTCGGTCCGTCTACGAGCAGTACTTC,CASSPDRGRSVYEQYF
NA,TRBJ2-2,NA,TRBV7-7,TGTGCTAGCAGCTTAACTGAAATCGGGGAGCTGTTTTTT,CASSLTEIGELFF
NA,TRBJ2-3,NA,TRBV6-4,TGTGCCAGCAGTCCGGAGGGAGGGGGGGCATCAGATACGCAGTATTTT,CASSPEGGGASDTQYF
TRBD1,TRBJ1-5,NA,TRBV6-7,TGTGCCAGCAGTCCCCCTCGACAGGGTGTCCATCAGCCCCAGCATTTT,CASSPPRQGVHQPQHF
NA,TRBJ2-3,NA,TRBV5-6,TGTGCCAGCAGCTTGGTGGAGGGGCGTTGGGATACGCAGTATTTT,CASSLVEGRWDTQYF
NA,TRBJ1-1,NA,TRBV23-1,TGCGCCAGCAGTCCCCTCGGCCAGACCTTT,CASSPLGQTF
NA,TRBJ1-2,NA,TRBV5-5,TGTGCCAGCAGCACGAACGGGGAATACTATGGCTACACCTTC,CASSTNGEYYGYTF
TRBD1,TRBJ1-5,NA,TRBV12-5,TGTGCTAGTGGTCTCCAGGGGGCCTGGCAGCCCCAGCATTTT,CASGLQGAWQPQHF
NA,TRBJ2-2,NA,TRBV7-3,TGTGCCAGCAGCTCGGGACAAAACACCGGGGAGCTGTTTTTT,CASSSGQNTGELFF
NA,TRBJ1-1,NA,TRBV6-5,TGTGCCAGCCTCCGGGAGTCTGAAGCTTTCTTT,CASLRESEAFF
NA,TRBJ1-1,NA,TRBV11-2,TGTGCCAGCAGCTTAGGGGCCCCCCTCCGGGACACTGAAGCTTTCTTT,CASSLGAPLRDTEAFF
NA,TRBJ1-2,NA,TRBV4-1,TGCGCCAGCAGCCAAGGGTTTAGGGGAGAGGGTGGCTACACCTTC,CASSQGFRGEGGYTF
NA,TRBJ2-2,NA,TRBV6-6,TGTGCCAGCAGTGGGACACTGATCAACACCGGGGAGCTGTTTTTT,CASSGTLINTGELFF
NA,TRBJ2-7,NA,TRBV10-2,TGCGCCAGCAGTGAGTATCAGAGACCCCCGGCCTACGAGCAGTACTTC,CASSEYQRPPAYEQYF
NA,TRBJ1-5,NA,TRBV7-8,TGTGCCAGCAGCAGGCAGGGGATGAGCAATCAGCCCCAGCATTTT,CASSRQGMSNQPQHF
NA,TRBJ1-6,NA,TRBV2,TGTGCCAGCAGACCCCCGGGGGCGGGATCACCCCTCCACTTT,CASRPPGAGSPLHF
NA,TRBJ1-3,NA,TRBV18,TGTGCCAGCTCAAACGACAGGCACTCTGGAAACACCATATATTTT,CASSNDRHSGNTIYF
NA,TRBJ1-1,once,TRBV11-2,TGTGCCAGCAGCCGAGAGCGGGTTTCTGAAGCTTTCTTT,CASSRERVSEAFF